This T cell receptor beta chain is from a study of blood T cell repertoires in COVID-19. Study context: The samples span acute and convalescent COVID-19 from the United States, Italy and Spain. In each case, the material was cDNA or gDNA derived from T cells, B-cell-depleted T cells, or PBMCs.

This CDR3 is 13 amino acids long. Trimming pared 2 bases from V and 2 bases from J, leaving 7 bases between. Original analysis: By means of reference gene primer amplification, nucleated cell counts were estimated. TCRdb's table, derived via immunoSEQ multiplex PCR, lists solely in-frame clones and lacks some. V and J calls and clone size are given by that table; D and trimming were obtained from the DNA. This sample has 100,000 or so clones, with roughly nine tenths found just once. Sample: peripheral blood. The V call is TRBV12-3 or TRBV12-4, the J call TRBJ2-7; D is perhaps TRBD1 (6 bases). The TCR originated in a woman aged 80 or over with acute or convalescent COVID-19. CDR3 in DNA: TGTGCCAGCAGTTTACGGGACACCTACGAGCAGTACTTC. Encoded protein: CASSLRDTYEQYF.